The clone carrying this T cell receptor beta chain was picked up many times. The antigen is unknown. The V end was cut by 3 bases, the J end by 0 bases, with 12 bases between. The CDR3 has 16 residues. Germline V lookup: CDR1 MDHEN, CDR2 SYDVKM. The sample belongs to a study of T cell repertoires in cytomegalovirus infection. Study-wide context: The public TCR beta signatures pointed to both CMV infection and matching HLA type. Study-wide points: Dominating the ex vivo response were HLA-C-restricted CMV-specific TCR beta clonotypes.

TCRdb reprocessed the reads via MiXCR and lists one record per CDR3 protein. Among hundreds of thousands of distinct CDR3 sequences listed, roughly a sixth were seen once. Sequencing used PBMCs. The source of this sequence is a human donor in good health (CMV status not recorded). Some clones in this sample may be carry-over from other donors' samples. The chain joins TRBV28 to TRBJ2-4, with D maybe TRBD2 (5 bases). The CDR3 reads CASSFVASEAKNIQYF. Written as DNA, the CDR3 is TGTGCCAGCAGTTTTGTAGCGTCCGAAGCCAAAAACATTCAGTACTTC.